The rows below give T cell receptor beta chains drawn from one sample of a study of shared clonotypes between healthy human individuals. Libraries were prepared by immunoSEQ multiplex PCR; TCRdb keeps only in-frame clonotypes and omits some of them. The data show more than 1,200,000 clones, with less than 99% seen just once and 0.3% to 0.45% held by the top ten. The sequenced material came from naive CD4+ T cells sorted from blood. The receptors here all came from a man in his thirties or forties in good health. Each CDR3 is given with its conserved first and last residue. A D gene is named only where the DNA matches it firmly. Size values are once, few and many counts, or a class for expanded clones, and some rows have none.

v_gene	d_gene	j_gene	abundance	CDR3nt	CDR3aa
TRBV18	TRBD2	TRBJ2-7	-	TGTGCCAGCTCACCCAAACTAGCGCCTAGCTCCTACGAGCAGTACTTC	CASSPKLAPSSYEQYF
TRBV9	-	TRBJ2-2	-	TGTGCCAGCAGCCCTACAACGGGGGGCATTACGAACACCGGGGAGCTGTTTTTT	CASSPTTGGITNTGELFF
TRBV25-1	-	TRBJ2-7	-	TGTGCCAGCAGTGTCGGTGAGTCCATCTACGAGCAGTACTTC	CASSVGESIYEQYF
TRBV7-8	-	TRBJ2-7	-	TGTGCCAGCAGCTTAGAGGTGGGAGCTGCCTACGAGCAGTACTTC	CASSLEVGAAYEQYF
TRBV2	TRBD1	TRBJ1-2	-	TGTGCCAGCAGCTACTCGACAGGGCACTATGGCTACACCTTC	CASSYSTGHYGYTF
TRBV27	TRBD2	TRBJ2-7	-	TGTGCCAGCAGCGTTGGGACTAGCGGGAGGCCGACCTACGAGCAGTACTTC	CASSVGTSGRPTYEQYF
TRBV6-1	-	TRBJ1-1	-	TGTGCCAGCAGTCAGATGGGGGGGTTTAACACTGAAGCTTTCTTT	CASSQMGGFNTEAFF
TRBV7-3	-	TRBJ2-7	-	TGTGCCAGCAGCTTTGGGTTTGGCTACGAGCAGTACTTC	CASSFGFGYEQYF
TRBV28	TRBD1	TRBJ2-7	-	TGTGCCAGCAGAACCGACAGGGGGCTAGGGGAGCAGTACTTC	CASRTDRGLGEQYF
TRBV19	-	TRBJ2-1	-	TGTGCCAGTAGTGTCAGGGCCTCCTCCTACAATGAGCAGTTCTTC	CASSVRASSYNEQFF
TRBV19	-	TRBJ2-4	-	TGTGCCAGTAGTATCGGACACCTAGCCAAAAACATTCAGTACTTC	CASSIGHLAKNIQYF
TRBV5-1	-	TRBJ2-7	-	TGCGCCAGCAGGACGGCCGGGGGCAGGGGAGATTCCTACGAGCAGTACTTC	CASRTAGGRGDSYEQYF
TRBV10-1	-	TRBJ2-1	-	TGCGCCAGCAGTGAGTCCCGCTCCTACAATGAGCAGTTCTTC	CASSESRSYNEQFF
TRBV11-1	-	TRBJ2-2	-	TGTGCCAGCAGTCCAACAGGGCCCACCCGCACCGGGGAGCTGTTTTTT	CASSPTGPTRTGELFF
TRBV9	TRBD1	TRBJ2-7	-	TGTGCCAGCAGCGTAGGAGGGGACAGCTCCTACGAGCAGTACTTC	CASSVGGDSSYEQYF
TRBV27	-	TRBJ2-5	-	TGTGCCAGCGGCCCGATGGGCGCGGGGCAAGAGACCCAGTACTTC	CASGPMGAGQETQYF
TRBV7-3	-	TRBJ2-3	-	TGTGCCAGCAGCCTCGACAGGATTAGCACAGATACGCAGTATTTT	CASSLDRISTDTQYF
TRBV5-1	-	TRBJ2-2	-	TGCGCCAGCAGAGCAGACAGGTCGTCCGGGGAGCTGTTTTTT	CASRADRSSGELFF
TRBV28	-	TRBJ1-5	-	TGTGCCAGCAGTTTAAGGGTGAGGGGGGATCAGCCCCAGCATTTT	CASSLRVRGDQPQHF
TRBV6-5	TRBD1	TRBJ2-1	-	TGTGCCAGCAGTTACGGCAGGGGGTCCTACAATGAGCAGTTCTTC	CASSYGRGSYNEQFF
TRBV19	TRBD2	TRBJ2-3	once	TGTGCCAGTAGTATCTTAGCGGGAGGGTTAACAGATACGCAGTATTTT	CASSILAGGLTDTQYF
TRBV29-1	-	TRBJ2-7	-	TGCAGCGTTGGGAGGAACAGGGGGGGCTACGAGCAGTACTTC	CSVGRNRGGYEQYF